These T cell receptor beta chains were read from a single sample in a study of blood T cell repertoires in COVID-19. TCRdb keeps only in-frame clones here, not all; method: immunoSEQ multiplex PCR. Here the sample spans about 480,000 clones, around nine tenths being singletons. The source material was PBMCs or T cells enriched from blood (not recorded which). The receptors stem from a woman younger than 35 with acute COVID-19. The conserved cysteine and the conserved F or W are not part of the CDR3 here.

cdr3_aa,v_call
ASSIDLLEVSSAAEQF,TRBV19
ASSQGMGQGRWGETQY,TRBV3-1/TRBV3-2
ASSQSTNFMREQY,TRBV4-3
ASSITNRGRQPQH,TRBV5-5
ASSLDNRQGTYNSPLH,TRBV11-2
AISESELYNEQF,TRBV10-3
ASSRQGYGNTIY,TRBV27
ASSLMSETIYEQY,TRBV11-2
ASSSGQGNYGYT,TRBV9
ASSVNGELF,TRBV10-2
ASSLWTGPYEQY,TRBV13
ASSPGGVGNEQF,TRBV18
ASSPGGTSVPDGELF,TRBV7-2
ASSLGSLAGTRGQY,TRBV7-9
ATSDLRYLYEQY,TRBV24-1
ASSPPRDTQY,TRBV28
ASSYRAGGEGSPLH,TRBV6-2/TRBV6-3
ASRATGSYGYT,TRBV2
ASSLSGAVQPQH,TRBV27
ATSTSQGSFGEKLF,TRBV15